The 10 T cell receptor beta chains in this list originate from one sample, sequenced in a study of blood T cell repertoires in COVID-19. Repertoires were generated with immunoSEQ multiplex PCR, while TCRdb's copy carries only in-frame clones and drops some. This sample has some 190,000 clones, with less than 85% found just once. The specimen sequenced was peripheral blood. All receptors derive from a woman aged 45-65 years with acute or convalescent COVID-19.

This clone was picked up a small number of times. This chain joins TRBV10-3 and TRBJ2-3; 9 bases are a match to TRBD2. V was pared by 3 bases and J by 6 bases, with 13 bases of the junction left unmatched. Germline CDR1 ENHRY, CDR2 SYGVKD. CDR3 length: 17 residues. In DNA form, the CDR3 reads TGTGCCATCAGTGATAGTATGGGACTAGCTCAGCGCGATACGCAGTATTTT. This codes for CAISDSMGLAQRDTQYF.

The rearrangement links TRBV7-2 to TRBJ1-3; D remains ambiguous. Germline V gives CDR1 SGHTA, CDR2 FQGNSA. This CDR3 comprises 16 residues. Trimming took 1 base from V and 4 from J, leaving 14 bases between them. In DNA, the CDR3 is TGTGCCAGCAGCTTAGGAGGGCGGAACTCCGGAAACACCATATATTTT. This encodes CASSLGGRNSGNTIYF.

DNA of the CDR3: TGTGCCAGTAGTTCCCGAGGAGGGGCTAGCAATCAGCCCCAGCATTTT. As protein: CASSSRGGASNQPQHF. The chain employs TRBV19 and TRBJ1-5; D may be TRBD1 (5 bases). Per the germline V gene, CDR1 is LNHDA and CDR2 is SQIVND (reference sequence). Trimming removed 5 bases at V and 0 bases at J, with 14 bases between. The CDR3 length is 16 residues.

The rearrangement uses TRBV5-1 and TRBJ2-7, with a possible D match to TRBD1 (6 bases). Germline assignment: CDR1 SGHRS and CDR2 YFSETQ. The V end lost 8 bases, the J end lost 3 bases, and 15 bases lay between the germline ends. The CDR3 loop spans 13 amino acids. For the CDR3, the DNA is TGCGCCAGTTGCACAGGGAGTGACTACGAGCAGTACTTC. Its translation: CASCTGSDYEQYF.

This chain uses TRBV19 with TRBJ2-2; TRBD2 might be the D (6 bases). Trimming took 7 bases from V and 4 from J, leaving 16 bases between them. Germline V CDR1 and CDR2: LNHDA, SQIVND (reference sequence). There are 15 residues in the CDR3. The CDR3 DNA reads TGTGCCAGTACCCCCGGGGGAGCGGGCACCGGGGAGCTGTTTTTT. Its translation: CASTPGGAGTGELFF.

The CDR3 nucleotides read TGTGCCAGCAGGCACGTGGACAGTAGAGAGACCCAGTACTTC. It codes for CASRHVDSRETQYF. The rearrangement joins TRBV28 to TRBJ2-5, with D possibly being TRBD1 (6 bases). CDR3 length: 14 amino acids. V lost 6 bases to trimming and J lost 4 bases, with 15 bases between them. Germline CDR1 and CDR2: MDHEN and SYDVKM.

The count of this clone is one. The CDR3 sequence: CASSYKPGTGDQRGYNEQFF. CDR3 bases: TGTGCCAGCAGTTACAAACCGGGGACAGGGGACCAGCGGGGATACAATGAGCAGTTCTTC. This chain uses TRBV6-2 or TRBV6-3 with TRBJ2-1; TRBD1 agrees at 10 bases. V dropped 2 bases and J dropped 4; count of bases not matched to a gene: 17. CDR1 and CDR2 from the germline V gene are MNHEY and SVGEGT. This CDR3 is built from 20 residues.

The chain joins TRBV28 to TRBJ1-3, with TRBD1 identical over 10 bases. The CDR3 is 16 amino acids. Germline CDR1 MDHEN, CDR2 SYDVKM. V was clipped by 8 bases and J by 1 base; unmatched bases: 8. Here the CDR3 reads CASLSPGQGSGNTIYF. DNA of the CDR3: TGTGCCAGCTTATCACCGGGACAGGGGTCTGGAAACACCATATATTTT.

The rearrangement joins TRBV20-1 to TRBJ2-7, with TRBD2 matching 8 bases. The CDR3 totals 13 residues. J gave up 0 bases and V 3 bases, and 1 base lay outside the gene matches. The germline gives CDR1 DFQATT, CDR2 SNEGSKA (reference sequence). The CDR3 DNA reads TGCAGTGCTAGTAGCGGGATCTCCTACGAGCAGTACTTC. As protein: CSASSGISYEQYF.

In this sample, this clone turned up a few times. The rearrangement links TRBV7-2 to TRBJ1-2, with 7 bases identical to TRBD1. This CDR3 region has 14 residues. Trimming cost V 1 base and J 5 bases; bases outside gene matches: 4. The germline CDR1 and CDR2 sequences are SGHTA and FQGNSA. CDR3 sequence: CASSLGDSYYGYTF. The DNA of the CDR3 is TGTGCCAGCAGCTTAGGGGACAGCTATTATGGCTACACCTTC.